These T cell receptor beta chains were read from a single sample in a study of OX40 agonist ivuxolimab in advanced cancers. TCRdb keeps only in-frame clones here, not all; method: immunoSEQ multiplex PCR. The sample consists of about 26,000 clones, 85% of them appearing once. The material sequenced was CD4+ or CD8+ T cells sorted from blood, taken in a trial of the OX40 agonist ivuxolimab. These receptors were obtained from an adult with an advanced solid tumor such as melanoma, head and neck, liver or kidney cancer. The CDR3 runs from the conserved cysteine through the conserved F or W. Fields, in order: V gene, clone size, J gene, D gene, CDR3 DNA, CDR3 protein. D genes are given only for firm matches. The size entry is marked missing in some rows and otherwise reads once, few, many or a size class.

V: TRBV27; size: .; J: TRBJ2-1; D: .; DNA: TGTGCCAGCAGCCCAACAGGGCATGAGCAGTTCTTC; CDR3: CASSPTGHEQFF
V: TRBV7-9; size: .; J: TRBJ2-1; D: TRBD1; DNA: TGTGCCAGCAGCCACGCCGGGACAGGGGGTTACAATGAGCAGTTCTTC; CDR3: CASSHAGTGGYNEQFF
V: TRBV5-8; size: .; J: TRBJ2-2; D: .; DNA: TGTGCCAGCAGCCCACGTACGGGGCTAAACACCGGGGAGCTGTTTTTT; CDR3: CASSPRTGLNTGELFF
V: TRBV6-4; size: .; J: TRBJ2-1; D: TRBD2; DNA: TGTGCCACATCAGTAGCTAGCGGGGAGGATGAGCAGTTCTTC; CDR3: CATSVASGEDEQFF
V: TRBV11-2; size: .; J: TRBJ2-1; D: .; DNA: TGTGCCAGCAGCTTAGTTGGGGGGAATGAGCAGTTCTTC; CDR3: CASSLVGGNEQFF
V: TRBV5-1; size: .; J: TRBJ2-7; D: .; DNA: TGCGCCAGCAGCTTGGTTTCCTATCGCTCCGAGCAGTACTTC; CDR3: CASSLVSYRSEQYF
V: TRBV9; size: .; J: TRBJ2-1; D: .; DNA: TGTGCCAGCAGCGTAGAGACAATCACTGAGCAGTTCTTC; CDR3: CASSVETITEQFF
V: TRBV7-3; size: .; J: TRBJ1-1; D: .; DNA: TGTGCCAGCAGCTTAACGGGAAATTTGGTAGGGTTGGGGGTTGAAGCTTTCTTT; CDR3: CASSLTGNLVGLGVEAFF
V: TRBV7-8; size: once; J: TRBJ2-7; D: TRBD1; DNA: TGTGCCAGCAGCCTTGGGACAGGGGACTCCTACGAGCAGTACTTC; CDR3: CASSLGTGDSYEQYF
V: TRBV2; size: .; J: TRBJ1-1; D: .; DNA: TGTGCCAGCAGGGGCATGAACACTGAAGCTTTCTTT; CDR3: CASRGMNTEAFF
V: TRBV6-5; size: .; J: TRBJ2-3; D: .; DNA: TGTGCCAGCAGTCCCTGGCAGGGAAGGACAGATACGCAGTATTTT; CDR3: CASSPWQGRTDTQYF
V: TRBV11-3; size: .; J: TRBJ2-1; D: .; DNA: TGTGCCAGCAGCTTAGGTTCCGGTGAGCAGTTCTTC; CDR3: CASSLGSGEQFF
V: TRBV2; size: .; J: TRBJ2-1; D: .; DNA: TGTGCCAGCAGTGAAGCCAGCAATGAGCAGTTCTTC; CDR3: CASSEASNEQFF
V: TRBV5-1; size: .; J: TRBJ1-3; D: .; DNA: TGCGCCAGCAGCCTCCCGGACGGTCGAAACACCATATATTTT; CDR3: CASSLPDGRNTIYF
V: TRBV9; size: .; J: TRBJ2-5; D: TRBD1; DNA: TGTGCCAGCAGCGTAGCCGACAGGGTCCAAGAGACCCAGTACTTC; CDR3: CASSVADRVQETQYF
V: TRBV6-5; size: .; J: TRBJ1-2; D: TRBD1; DNA: TGTGCCAGCAGTTACTCGAACAGGGGGTTCTATGGCTACACCTTC; CDR3: CASSYSNRGFYGYTF
V: TRBV6-5; size: .; J: TRBJ1-2; D: .; DNA: TGTGCCAGCACAGGCAGAAGTAATGGCTACACCTTC; CDR3: CASTGRSNGYTF
V: TRBV11-2; size: .; J: TRBJ2-7; D: .; DNA: TGTGCCAGCAGCCAGGGGCGAGGGGCGGCCTACGAGCAGTACTTC; CDR3: CASSQGRGAAYEQYF
V: TRBV11-3; size: once; J: TRBJ2-7; D: TRBD2; DNA: TGTGCCAGCAGCACGACCCAGGGACTAGCGGCATACGAGCAGTACTTC; CDR3: CASSTTQGLAAYEQYF
V: TRBV7-2; size: .; J: TRBJ2-3; D: TRBD2; DNA: TGTGCCAGCAGCTCACTAGCGGGAGGTTGGGATACGCAGTATTTT; CDR3: CASSSLAGGWDTQYF
V: TRBV9; size: .; J: TRBJ2-1; D: TRBD1; DNA: TGTGCCAGCAGCGCTCCCAGACAGGGGAGCAATGAGCAGTTCTTC; CDR3: CASSAPRQGSNEQFF
V: TRBV7-6; size: .; J: TRBJ2-1; D: TRBD1; DNA: TGTGCCAGCAGCTTAGTTAGGGGGCACAATGAGCAGTTCTTC; CDR3: CASSLVRGHNEQFF
V: TRBV30; size: few; J: TRBJ1-6; D: .; DNA: TGTGCCTGGAGTGTGGCTGGGGGGGGCTCACCCCTCCACTTT; CDR3: CAWSVAGGGSPLHF
V: TRBV11-3; size: .; J: TRBJ2-1; D: .; DNA: TGTGCCAGCAGCTTTGGGTCGGCAGGTATGAATGAGCAGTTCTTC; CDR3: CASSFGSAGMNEQFF
V: TRBV5-6; size: .; J: TRBJ1-4; D: TRBD1; DNA: TGTGCCAGCAGCTCAAACAGGGGGCGCCCCGAAAAACTGTTTTTT; CDR3: CASSSNRGRPEKLFF
V: TRBV27; size: .; J: TRBJ1-1; D: .; DNA: TGTGCCAGCAGTTTAGGCACCTGGAGGGGTACTGAAGCTTTCTTT; CDR3: CASSLGTWRGTEAFF
V: TRBV30; size: .; J: TRBJ2-2; D: TRBD2; DNA: TGTGCCTGGAGTGGAGCGGGAGGACCCGGGGTCGGGGAGCTGTTTTTT; CDR3: CAWSGAGGPGVGELFF
V: TRBV27; size: .; J: TRBJ2-7; D: .; DNA: TGTGCCAGCAGTTTTACAGCGGGCCTGACGTACGAGCAGTACTTC; CDR3: CASSFTAGLTYEQYF
V: TRBV6-1; size: .; J: TRBJ2-1; D: .; DNA: TGTGCCAGCAGTGAAAAGGCCTCCTACAATGAGCAGTTCTTC; CDR3: CASSEKASYNEQFF
V: TRBV19; size: .; J: TRBJ2-1; D: TRBD2; DNA: TGTGCCAGTAGTATAGGGGGTGTAGCGGGATCGTCGTACAATGAGCAGTTCTTC; CDR3: CASSIGGVAGSSYNEQFF
V: TRBV27; size: .; J: TRBJ2-7; D: .; DNA: TGTGCCAGCAGTTTGTTCGAGGGCCTCGGCTACGAGCAGTACTTC; CDR3: CASSLFEGLGYEQYF
V: TRBV9; size: .; J: TRBJ2-2; D: TRBD1; DNA: TGTGCCAGCAGGGAGACAGGGGGTTCAACCGGGGAGCTGTTTTTT; CDR3: CASRETGGSTGELFF
V: TRBV19; size: .; J: TRBJ1-1; D: .; DNA: TGTGCCAGCTCCCCCGCAGGCGCGAGCTCTGAAGCTTTCTTT; CDR3: CASSPAGASSEAFF
V: TRBV2; size: medium-sized; J: TRBJ1-1; D: .; DNA: TGTGCCAGCAGGGTGAACACTGAAGCTTTCTTT; CDR3: CASRVNTEAFF
V: TRBV7-9; size: .; J: TRBJ2-7; D: TRBD2; DNA: TGTGCCAGCAGCTCTCGGACTAGCGGAGGGTACGAGCAGTACTTC; CDR3: CASSSRTSGGYEQYF